The clone carrying this TCR beta chain was seen many times. Its antigen is unidentified. Time point of the sample: newly diagnosed GD, antithyroid drugs for less than 3 months. TCR sequences were obtained from RNA taken from PBMCs. The entry originates in a study of regulatory T cells in long-lasting Graves disease. Relying on iRepertoire HTBI primers and Arm-PCR of CDR3 regions, the team built TCR beta libraries. TCRdb analysed the multiplex PCR reads with MiXCR anew, one entry per CDR3 protein. The sample records about 320,000 distinct CDR3 sequences, approximately 20% being singletons. V gave up 0 bases and J gave up 0 bases, with 14 bases separating them. The CDR3 has 17 residues. CDR1 is MGHRA, CDR2 YSYEKL, per germline. Study results and caveats: It was in persistent disease that TRBV28, TRBJ1-2 and TRBJ2-5 were favored.

This receptor was taken from a female donor with Graves disease. The sequences come from peripheral blood mononuclear cells (PBMCs), collected at new diagnosis, from a patient treated with antithyroid drugs. This chain connects TRBV4-1 to TRBJ2-5; D ambiguous. The CDR3 sequence is CASSQDLTRRNQETQYF. CDR3 coding DNA: TGCGCCAGCAGCCAAGATCTGACGAGAAGGAACCAAGAGACCCAGTACTTC.